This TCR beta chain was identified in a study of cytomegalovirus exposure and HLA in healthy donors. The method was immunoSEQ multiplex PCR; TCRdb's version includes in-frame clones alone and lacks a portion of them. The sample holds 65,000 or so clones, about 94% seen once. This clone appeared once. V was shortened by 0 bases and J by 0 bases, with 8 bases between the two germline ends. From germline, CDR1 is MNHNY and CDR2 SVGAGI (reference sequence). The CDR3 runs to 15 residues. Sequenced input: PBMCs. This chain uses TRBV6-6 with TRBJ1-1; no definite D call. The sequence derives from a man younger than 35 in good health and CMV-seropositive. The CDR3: CASSYSGVMNTEAFF. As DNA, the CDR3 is TGTGCCAGCAGTTACTCGGGAGTAATGAACACTGAAGCTTTCTTT.